The present TCR beta chain was sequenced within a study of blood T cell repertoires in COVID-19. About the study: Whether acute or convalescent, the COVID-19 samples came from the United States, Italy and Spain. In each case, the material was cDNA or gDNA derived from T cells, B-cell-depleted T cells, or PBMCs.

The CDR3 is 12 amino acids. Germline V gives CDR1 SGHTS, CDR2 YDEGEE. V lost 4 bases to trimming and J lost 4 bases, with 9 bases between them. Under the authors' procedure: Using reference gene primer amplification, nucleated cell counts were estimated. TCRdb keeps only in-frame clones here, not all; method: immunoSEQ multiplex PCR. V and J calls and clone size follow that table, whereas D and trimming were derived from the DNA. Found here are more than 200,000 clones, 84% of them singletons; the top ten hold 4% to 4.5%. Sequencing was carried out using peripheral blood. The V and J genes are TRBV5-8 and TRBJ2-7, with D possibly matching TRBD1 (6 bases). The sequence was collected from a man aged 55 to 70 with acute or convalescent COVID-19. The CDR3 protein is CASSLQGYEQYF. The CDR3 region has the DNA TGTGCCAGCAGCCTACAGGGTTACGAGCAGTACTTC.